This T cell receptor (beta chain) stems from a study of blood T cell repertoires in COVID-19. Germline assignment: CDR1 SSHAT and CDR2 FNYEAQ (reference sequence). This CDR3 spans 19 amino acids. Per the authors' pipeline: Reference gene primers were amplified, and this amplification served to estimate nucleated cell counts. Profiled with immunoSEQ multiplex PCR; TCRdb holds only in-frame clones, not every one. V and J calls plus clone size are reproduced from that table; the DNA served to infer D and trimming. Of 170,000 or so clones in the sample, more than 85% are singletons; the top ten hold around 3%. Concerning this clone: Relative to the germline gene, one junction end is altered; a read error may explain this.

The V call is TRBV7-7, the J call TRBJ2-7; 10 nucleotides line up with TRBD1. The TCR comes from a man aged 40-50 years with active or convalescent COVID-19. Sequencing input: peripheral blood. Written as DNA, the CDR3 is TGTGCTAGCAGCTCATGCACCGGGACAGGGGCTTCCGATCTTTACGAGCAGTACTTC. It is translated as CASSSCTGTGASDLYEQYF.